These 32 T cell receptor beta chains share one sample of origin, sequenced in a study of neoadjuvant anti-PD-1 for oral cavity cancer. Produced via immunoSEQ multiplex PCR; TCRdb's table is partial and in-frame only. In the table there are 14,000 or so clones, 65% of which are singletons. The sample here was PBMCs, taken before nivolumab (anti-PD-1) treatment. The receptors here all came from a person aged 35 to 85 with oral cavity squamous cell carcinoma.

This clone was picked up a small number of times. In DNA, the CDR3 is TGTGCCAGCAGTGAAGAGCAGGGAATCGGATCACCCCTCCACTTT. Its protein is CASSEEQGIGSPLHF. The genes are TRBV2 and TRBJ1-6; perhaps TRBD1 as D (5 bases). This CDR3 comprises 15 residues. Germline CDR1 is SNHLY and CDR2 is FYNNEI. The germline V and J ends were trimmed by 1 base and 10 bases, with 14 bases remaining between them.

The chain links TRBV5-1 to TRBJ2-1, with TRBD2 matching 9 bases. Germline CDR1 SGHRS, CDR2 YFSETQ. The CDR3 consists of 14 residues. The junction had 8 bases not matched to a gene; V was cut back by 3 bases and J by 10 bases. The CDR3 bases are TGCGCCAGCAGCTGGAGTCTAACTAGCGGGGAGCAGTTCTTC. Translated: CASSWSLTSGEQFF.

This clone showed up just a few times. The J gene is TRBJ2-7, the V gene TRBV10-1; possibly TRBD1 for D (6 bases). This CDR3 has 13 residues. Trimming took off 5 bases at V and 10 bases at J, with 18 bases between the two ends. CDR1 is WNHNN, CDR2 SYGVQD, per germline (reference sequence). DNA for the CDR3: TGCGCCAGCAGTAACGGACAGCCCTCGGAACAGTACTTC. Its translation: CASSNGQPSEQYF.

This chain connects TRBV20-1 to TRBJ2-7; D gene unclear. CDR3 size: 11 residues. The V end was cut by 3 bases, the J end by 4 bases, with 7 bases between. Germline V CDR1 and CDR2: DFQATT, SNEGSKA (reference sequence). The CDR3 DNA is TGCAGTGCTAGCACCGGATACGAGCAGTACTTC. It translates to CSASTGYEQYF.

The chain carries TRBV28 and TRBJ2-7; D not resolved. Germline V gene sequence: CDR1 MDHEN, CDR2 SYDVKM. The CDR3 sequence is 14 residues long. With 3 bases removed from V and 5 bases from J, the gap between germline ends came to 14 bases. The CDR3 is CASSLSTGPNEQYF. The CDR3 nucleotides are TGTGCCAGCAGTTTGTCGACGGGCCCCAACGAGCAGTACTTC.

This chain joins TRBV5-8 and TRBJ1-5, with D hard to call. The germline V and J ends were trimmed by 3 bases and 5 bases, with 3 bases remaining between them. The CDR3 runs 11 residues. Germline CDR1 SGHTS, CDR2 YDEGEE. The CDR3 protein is CASSSYQPQHF. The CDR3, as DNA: TGTGCCAGCAGCTCTTATCAGCCCCAGCATTTT.

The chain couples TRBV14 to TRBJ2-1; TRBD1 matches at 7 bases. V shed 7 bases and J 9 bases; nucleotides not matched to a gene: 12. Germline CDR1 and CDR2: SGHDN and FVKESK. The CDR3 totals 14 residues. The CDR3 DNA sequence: TGTGCCAGCAACAGACAGGGTTACGACGTTGAGCAGTTCTTC. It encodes CASNRQGYDVEQFF.

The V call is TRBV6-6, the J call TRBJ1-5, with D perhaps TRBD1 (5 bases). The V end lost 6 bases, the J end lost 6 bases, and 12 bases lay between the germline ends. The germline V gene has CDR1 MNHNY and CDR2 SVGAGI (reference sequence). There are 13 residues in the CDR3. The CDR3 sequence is CASRTGHVQPQHF. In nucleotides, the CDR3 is TGTGCCAGCAGAACCGGACATGTTCAGCCCCAGCATTTT.

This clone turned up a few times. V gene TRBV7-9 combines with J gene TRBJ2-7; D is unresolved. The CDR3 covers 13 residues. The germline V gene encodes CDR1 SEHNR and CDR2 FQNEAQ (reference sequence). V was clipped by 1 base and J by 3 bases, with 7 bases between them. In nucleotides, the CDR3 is TGTGCCAGCAGCTTAGAGGCCTACTACGAGCAGTACTTC. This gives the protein CASSLEAYYEQYF. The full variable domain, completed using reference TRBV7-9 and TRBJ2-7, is DTGVSQNPRHKITKRGQNVTFRCDPISEHNRLYWYRQTLGQGPEFLTYFQNEAQLEKSRLLSDRFSAERPKGSFSTLEIQRTEQGDSAMYLCASSLEAYYEQYFGPGTRLTVT.

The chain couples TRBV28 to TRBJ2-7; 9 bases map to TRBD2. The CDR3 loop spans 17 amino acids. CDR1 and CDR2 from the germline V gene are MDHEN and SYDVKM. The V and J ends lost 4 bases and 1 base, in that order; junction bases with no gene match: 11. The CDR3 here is CASSSPLLAGPSYEQYF. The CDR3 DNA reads TGTGCCAGCAGTTCCCCCCTGCTAGCGGGACCTTCCTACGAGCAGTACTTC.

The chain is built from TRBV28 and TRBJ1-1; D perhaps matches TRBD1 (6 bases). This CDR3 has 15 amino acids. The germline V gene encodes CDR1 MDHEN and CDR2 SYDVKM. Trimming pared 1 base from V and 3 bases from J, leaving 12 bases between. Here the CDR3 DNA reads TGTGCCAGCAGTTTATTCCAGGGGATCCACACTGAAGCTTTCTTT. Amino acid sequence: CASSLFQGIHTEAFF.

The CDR3 sequence is CASSRKGGGTSPLHF. CDR3 in DNA: TGTGCCAGCTCACGAAAAGGGGGTGGCACGTCACCCCTCCACTTT. The chain has TRBV18 and TRBJ1-6, with D maybe TRBD1 (6 bases). Per the germline V gene, CDR1 is KGHSH and CDR2 is LQKENI. V lost 4 bases to trimming and J lost 10 bases, with 17 bases between them. The CDR3 has 15 residues. The full variable domain, completed using reference TRBV18 and TRBJ1-6, is NAGVMQNPRHLVRRRGQEARLRCSPMKGHSHVYWYRQLPEEGLKFMVYLQKENIIDESGMPKERFSAEFPKEGPSILRIQQVVRGDSAAYFCASSRKGGGTSPLHFGNGTRLTVT.

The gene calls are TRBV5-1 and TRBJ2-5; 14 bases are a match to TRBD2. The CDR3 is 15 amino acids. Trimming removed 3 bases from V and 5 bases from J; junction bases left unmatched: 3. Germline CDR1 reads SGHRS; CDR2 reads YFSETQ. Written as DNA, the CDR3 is TGCGCCAGCAGCTGGACTAGCGGGGGGCGGGAGACCCAGTACTTC. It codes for CASSWTSGGRETQYF. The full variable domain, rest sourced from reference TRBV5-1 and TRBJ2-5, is KAGVTQTPRYLIKTRGQQVTLSCSPISGHRSVSWYQQTPGQGLQFLFEYFSETQRNKGNFPGRFSGRQFSNSRSEMNVSTLELGDSALYLCASSWTSGGRETQYFGPGTRLLVL.

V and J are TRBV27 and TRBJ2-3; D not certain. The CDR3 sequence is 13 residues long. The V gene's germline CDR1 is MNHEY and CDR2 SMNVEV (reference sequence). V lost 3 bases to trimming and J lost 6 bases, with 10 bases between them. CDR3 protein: CASSFLLSDTQYF. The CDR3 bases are TGTGCCAGCAGTTTTCTTCTGAGCGATACGCAGTATTTT.

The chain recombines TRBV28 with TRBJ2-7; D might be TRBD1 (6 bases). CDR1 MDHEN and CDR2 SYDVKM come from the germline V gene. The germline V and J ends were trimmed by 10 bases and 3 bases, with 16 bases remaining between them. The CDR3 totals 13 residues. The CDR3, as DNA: TGTGCCACCAGGGGTGCCAAGAACTACGAGCAGTACTTC. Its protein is CATRGAKNYEQYF.

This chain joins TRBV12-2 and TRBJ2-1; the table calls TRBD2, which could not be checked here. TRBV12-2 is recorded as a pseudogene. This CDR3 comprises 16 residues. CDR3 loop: CASRLVGLAGGNEQFF. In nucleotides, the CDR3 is TGTGCAAGTCGCTTAGTCGGACTAGCGGGAGGTAATGAGCAGTTCTTC.

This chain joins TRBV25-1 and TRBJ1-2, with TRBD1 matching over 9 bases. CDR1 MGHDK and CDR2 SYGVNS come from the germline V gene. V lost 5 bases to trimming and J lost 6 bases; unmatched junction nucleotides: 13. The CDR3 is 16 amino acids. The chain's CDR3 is CASSRPGTGMVDGYTF. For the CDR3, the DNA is TGTGCCAGCAGTAGGCCCGGGACAGGGATGGTGGATGGCTACACCTTC.

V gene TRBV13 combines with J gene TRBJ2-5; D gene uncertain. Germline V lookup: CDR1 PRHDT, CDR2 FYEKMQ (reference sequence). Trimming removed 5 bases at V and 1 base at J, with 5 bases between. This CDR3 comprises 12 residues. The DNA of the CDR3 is TGTGCCAGCAGCCTCCCCCAAGAGACCCAGTACTTC. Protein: CASSLPQETQYF.

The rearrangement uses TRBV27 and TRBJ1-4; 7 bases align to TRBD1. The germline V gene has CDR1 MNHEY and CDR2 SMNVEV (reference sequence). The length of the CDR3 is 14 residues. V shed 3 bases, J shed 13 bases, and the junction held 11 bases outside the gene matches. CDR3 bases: TGTGCCAGCAGTTTGAAAGGGGGCAGGAGCCGACTGTTTTTT. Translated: CASSLKGGRSRLFF.

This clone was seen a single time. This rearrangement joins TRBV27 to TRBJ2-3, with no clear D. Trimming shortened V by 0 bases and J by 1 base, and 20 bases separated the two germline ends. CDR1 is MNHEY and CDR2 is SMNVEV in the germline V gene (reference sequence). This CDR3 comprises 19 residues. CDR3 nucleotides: TGTGCCAGCAGTTTATCTCCCTATATCTCAGCTTGGCGCACAGATACGCAGTATTTT. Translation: CASSLSPYISAWRTDTQYF.

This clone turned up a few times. CDR3 nucleotides: TGTGCCAGCGGCCACAGGGGTTCAGAAAGGGGCTATGGCTACACCTTC. It codes for CASGHRGSERGYGYTF. The chain recombines TRBV21-1 with TRBJ1-2; no DNA check was done on the table's D call, TRBD1. TRBV21-1 counts as a pseudogene. The CDR3 is 16 amino acids.

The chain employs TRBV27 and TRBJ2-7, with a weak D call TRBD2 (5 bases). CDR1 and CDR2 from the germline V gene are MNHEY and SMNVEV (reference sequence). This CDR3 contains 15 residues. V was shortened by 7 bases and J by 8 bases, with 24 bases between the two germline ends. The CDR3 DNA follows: TGTGCCAGCACCTCCCCAGGACTCGGGGTGTTAAAGCAGTACTTC. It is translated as CASTSPGLGVLKQYF.

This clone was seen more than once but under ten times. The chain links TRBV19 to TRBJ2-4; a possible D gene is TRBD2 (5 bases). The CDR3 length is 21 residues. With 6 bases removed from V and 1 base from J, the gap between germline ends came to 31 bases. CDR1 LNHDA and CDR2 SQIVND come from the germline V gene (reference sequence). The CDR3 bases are TGTGCCAGTAGCCACCCTCGGGTGGGTCTAGCCATCAGACCCGCCAAAAACATTCAGTACTTC. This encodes CASSHPRVGLAIRPAKNIQYF.

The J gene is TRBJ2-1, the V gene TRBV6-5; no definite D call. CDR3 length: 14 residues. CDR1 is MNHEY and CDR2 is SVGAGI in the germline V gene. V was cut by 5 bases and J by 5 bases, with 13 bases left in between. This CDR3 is CASSPAGTNNEQFF. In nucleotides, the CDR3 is TGTGCCAGCAGTCCAGCTGGTACTAACAATGAGCAGTTCTTC.

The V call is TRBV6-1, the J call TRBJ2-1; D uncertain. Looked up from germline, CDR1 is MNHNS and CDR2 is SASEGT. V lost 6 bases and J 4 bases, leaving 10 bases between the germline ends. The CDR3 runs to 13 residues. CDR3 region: CASRFEPYNEQFF. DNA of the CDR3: TGTGCCAGCAGGTTTGAGCCGTACAATGAGCAGTTCTTC.

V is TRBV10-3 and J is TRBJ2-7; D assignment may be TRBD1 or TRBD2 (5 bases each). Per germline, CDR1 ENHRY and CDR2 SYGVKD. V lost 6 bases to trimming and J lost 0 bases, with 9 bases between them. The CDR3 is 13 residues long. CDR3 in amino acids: CAIRGTDSYEQYF. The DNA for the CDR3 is TGTGCCATCAGGGGGACGGACTCCTACGAGCAGTACTTC.

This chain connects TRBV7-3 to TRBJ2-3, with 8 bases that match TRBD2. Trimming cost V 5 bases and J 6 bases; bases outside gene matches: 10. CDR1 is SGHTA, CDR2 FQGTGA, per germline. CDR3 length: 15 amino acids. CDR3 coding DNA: TGTGCCAGCAGCGCCGGGACTAGTATCGGCGATACGCAGTATTTT. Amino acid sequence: CASSAGTSIGDTQYF.

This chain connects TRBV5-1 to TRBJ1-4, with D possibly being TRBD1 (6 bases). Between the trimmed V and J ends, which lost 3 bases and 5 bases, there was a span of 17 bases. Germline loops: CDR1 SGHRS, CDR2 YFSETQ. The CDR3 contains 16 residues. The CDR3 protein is CASSSGTQSPNEKLFF. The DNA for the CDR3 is TGCGCCAGCAGCTCCGGGACACAATCACCGAATGAAAAACTGTTTTTT.

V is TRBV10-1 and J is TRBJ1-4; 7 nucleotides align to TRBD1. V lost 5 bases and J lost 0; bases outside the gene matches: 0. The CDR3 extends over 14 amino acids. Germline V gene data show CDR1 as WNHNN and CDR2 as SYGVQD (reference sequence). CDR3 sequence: CASSTGATNEKLFF. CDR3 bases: TGCGCCAGCAGTACAGGGGCAACTAATGAAAAACTGTTTTTT.

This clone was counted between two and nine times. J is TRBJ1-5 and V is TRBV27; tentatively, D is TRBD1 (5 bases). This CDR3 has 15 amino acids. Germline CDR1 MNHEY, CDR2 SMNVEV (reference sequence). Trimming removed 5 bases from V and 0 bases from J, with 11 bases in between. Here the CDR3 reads CASSPTEYSNQPQHF. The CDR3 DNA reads TGTGCCAGCAGTCCGACAGAGTATAGCAATCAGCCCCAGCATTTT.

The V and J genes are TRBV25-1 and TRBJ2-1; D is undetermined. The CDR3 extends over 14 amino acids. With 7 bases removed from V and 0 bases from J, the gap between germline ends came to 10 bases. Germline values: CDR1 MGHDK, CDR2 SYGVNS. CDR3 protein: CASTRASSYNEQFF. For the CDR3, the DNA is TGTGCCAGCACCCGGGCTAGCTCCTACAATGAGCAGTTCTTC.

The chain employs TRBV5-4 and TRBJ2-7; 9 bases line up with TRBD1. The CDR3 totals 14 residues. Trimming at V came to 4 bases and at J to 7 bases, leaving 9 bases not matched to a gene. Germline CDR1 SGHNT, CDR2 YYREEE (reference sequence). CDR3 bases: TGTGCCAGCAGCGTAGCCGGGACAGGGTTAGAGCAGTACTTC. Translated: CASSVAGTGLEQYF.